This is a list of T cell receptor beta chains from one sample in a study of early T cells in non-severe SARS-CoV-2 infection. MiXCR was run by TCRdb on the 5' RACE reads, yielding one entry per CDR3 protein. The sample has 25,000 to 30,000 distinct CDR3 sequences, roughly 4.2% seen once. Material: whole blood. The receptors originated from an adult who was a healthcare worker with PCR-confirmed SARS-CoV-2 infection or an uninfected control (not recorded which). Both conserved end residues are part of each CDR3. The D gene is left open where the match is weak. Clone size is shown for a subset of rows, as once, few, many or a class of expanded clone.

d_call	v_call	j_call	clone_size	cdr3_aa	cdr3_nt
-	TRBV30	TRBJ2-1	many	CAWSVQRYNEQFF	TGTGCCTGGAGTGTACAGCGGTACAATGAGCAGTTCTTC
TRBD2	TRBV11-1	TRBJ2-1	many	CASKTGTSRNEQFF	TGTGCCAGCAAAACCGGGACTAGCAGGAATGAGCAGTTCTTC
-	TRBV27	TRBJ1-1	many	CASSFRENTEAFF	TGTGCCAGCAGTTTCCGAGAGAACACTGAAGCTTTCTTT
-	TRBV12-3/TRBV12-4	TRBJ1-1	few	CASKGQAYEAFF	TGTGCCAGCAAGGGGCAGGCGTATGAAGCTTTCTTT
TRBD1	TRBV20-1	TRBJ1-2	many	CSANSGTEMNYTF	TGCAGTGCTAACTCCGGGACAGAAATGAACTACACCTTC
TRBD2	TRBV12-5	TRBJ2-3	many	CASGLISGSGTDTQYF	TGTGCTAGTGGTTTGATAAGCGGGAGTGGCACAGATACGCAGTATTTT
-	TRBV7-2	TRBJ2-1	many	CASSLAGRASYEQFF	TGTGCCAGCAGCTTAGCGGGACGGGCCAGTTATGAGCAGTTCTTC
-	TRBV21-1	TRBJ2-1	many	CASSKVGNWVAYNEQFF	TGTGCCAGCAGCAAAGTAGGTAATTGGGTCGCCTACAATGAGCAGTTCTTC
-	TRBV18	TRBJ2-7	many	CASSPLSVENYEQYF	TGTGCCAGCTCACCACTGTCAGTAGAGAACTACGAGCAGTACTTC
-	TRBV10-3	TRBJ2-7	few	CAISNGLYEQYF	TGTGCCATCAGTAACGGACTTTACGAGCAGTACTTC
TRBD2	TRBV20-1	TRBJ2-1	many	CSARGGRGSYNEQFF	TGCAGTGCTCGGGGCGGGAGAGGGTCCTACAATGAGCAGTTCTTC
TRBD1	TRBV28	TRBJ1-6	few	CASKLTGVSPLHF	TGTGCCAGCAAGCTGACAGGGGTCTCACCCCTCCACTTT
TRBD1	TRBV7-3	TRBJ2-7	-	CASSSHLQGEEQYF	TGTGCCAGCAGTTCACATCTACAGGGGGAGGAGCAGTACTTC
-	TRBV5-1	TRBJ2-7	-	CASTTPRIAYEQYF	TGCGCCAGCACTACCCCGCGGATAGCCTACGAGCAGTACTTC
TRBD2	TRBV6-6	TRBJ2-7	many	CASRIAGDLWEQYF	TGTGCCAGCCGAATAGCGGGAGATCTGTGGGAGCAGTACTTC
TRBD2	TRBV5-4	TRBJ2-1	many	CASSGVAGATPNEQFF	TGTGCCAGCAGCGGGGTAGCGGGAGCCACCCCCAATGAGCAGTTCTTC
-	TRBV2	TRBJ2-1	few	CASNWGSYNEQFF	TGTGCCAGCAATTGGGGGTCCTACAATGAGCAGTTCTTC
-	TRBV29-1	TRBJ2-5	many	CSVDGTTIGTQYF	TGCAGCGTTGATGGGACAACAATAGGGACCCAGTACTTC
-	TRBV7-9	TRBJ2-5	many	CASSLTAQETQYF	TGTGCCAGCAGCTTAACAGCCCAAGAGACCCAGTACTTC
-	TRBV6-2/TRBV6-3	TRBJ2-1	-	CASSDIAELSEQFF	TGTGCCAGCAGTGACATAGCGGAGCTCAGTGAGCAGTTCTTC
-	TRBV6-5	TRBJ1-6	many	CASSYKYNSPLHF	TGTGCCAGCAGTTACAAATATAATTCACCCCTCCACTTT
-	TRBV4-1	TRBJ1-4	many	CASSQAGRRTTTNEKLFF	TGCGCCAGCAGCCAAGCGGGACGTAGAACAACAACTAATGAAAAACTGTTTTTT
-	TRBV4-1	TRBJ2-7	once	CASSQPTTSYEQYF	TGCGCCAGCAGCCAACCTACTACCTCCTACGAGCAGTACTTC
-	TRBV5-1	TRBJ2-1	few	CASSLRAGGGNEQFF	TGCGCCAGCAGCTTGAGGGCAGGAGGAGGCAATGAGCAGTTCTTC
TRBD2	TRBV10-3	TRBJ2-1	-	CAIMKGTSGSDEQFF	TGTGCCATCATGAAAGGGACTAGCGGGAGCGATGAGCAGTTCTTC
-	TRBV28	TRBJ2-3	many	CASSLADTQYF	TGTGCCAGCAGTTTAGCGGATACGCAGTATTTT
TRBD1	TRBV5-1	TRBJ2-7	few	CASSLGATGASYEQYF	TGCGCCAGCAGCTTGGGGGCCACAGGGGCGTCCTACGAGCAGTACTTC
-	TRBV4-1	TRBJ2-1	many	CASSQTDPIGNEQFF	TGCGCCAGCAGCCAGACGGACCCAATTGGCAATGAGCAGTTCTTC
TRBD1	TRBV27	TRBJ2-5	many	CASSSGQGAAETQYF	TGTGCCAGCAGTTCGGGACAGGGGGCTGCGGAGACCCAGTACTTC
TRBD1	TRBV28	TRBJ2-7	few	CASIAWTGSSYEQYF	TGTGCCAGCATCGCGTGGACAGGGAGCTCCTACGAGCAGTACTTC
TRBD2	TRBV10-3	TRBJ2-3	-	CAISDSRRSGTTDTQYF	TGTGCCATCAGTGACTCAAGGCGGAGCGGGACCACAGATACGCAGTATTTT
TRBD2	TRBV20-1	TRBJ2-1	many	CSASGLAVYNEQFF	TGCAGTGCCTCGGGGCTAGCGGTATACAATGAGCAGTTCTTC
-	TRBV20-1	TRBJ2-4	few	CSALGMGYSIQYF	TGCAGTGCCCTAGGGATGGGGTATAGCATTCAGTACTTC
-	TRBV5-4	TRBJ2-3	-	CASSGLAAGTDTQYF	TGTGCCAGCAGCGGCTTAGCGGCCGGCACAGATACGCAGTATTTT
-	TRBV29-1	TRBJ2-1	many	CSVFPGRNEQFF	TGCAGCGTTTTTCCGGGACGAAATGAGCAGTTCTTC
TRBD1	TRBV12-3/TRBV12-4	TRBJ2-1	-	CASRGTGSSYNEQFF	TGTGCCAGCAGGGGGACAGGAAGCTCCTACAATGAGCAGTTCTTC
-	TRBV28	TRBJ2-1	many	CASSWDRGTSGSREQFF	TGTGCCAGCAGTTGGGACAGGGGCACTAGCGGGAGCCGAGAGCAGTTCTTC
-	TRBV5-1	TRBJ1-1	many	CASSRGAESEAFF	TGCGCCAGCAGCAGGGGGGCTGAGTCTGAAGCTTTCTTT
-	TRBV11-2	TRBJ2-2	many	CASSAPTRAGELFF	TGTGCCAGCAGCGCCCCGACCCGGGCCGGGGAGCTGTTTTTT
-	TRBV5-1	TRBJ2-7	many	CASSLGSRQTYEQYF	TGCGCCAGCAGCTTGGGCAGCCGACAAACCTACGAGCAGTACTTC
-	TRBV12-3/TRBV12-4	TRBJ1-6	few	CASSLAAGTSYNSPLHF	TGTGCCAGCAGTTTAGCTGCAGGGACCTCCTATAATTCACCCCTCCACTTT
-	TRBV5-1	TRBJ1-2	many	CASSSTLGENGYTF	TGCGCCAGCAGCTCAACCCTGGGGGAAAATGGCTACACCTTC
-	TRBV7-6	TRBJ2-7	-	CASTSFRDNGEWVGYEQYF	TGTGCCAGCACCTCCTTCCGGGACAATGGAGAGTGGGTGGGCTACGAGCAGTACTTC
-	TRBV4-1	TRBJ2-3	many	CASSQVAADTQYF	TGCGCCAGCAGCCAAGTGGCCGCAGATACGCAGTATTTT
-	TRBV6-1	TRBJ2-7	-	CASSEVGAPYEQYF	TGTGCCAGCAGTGAAGTTGGTGCCCCCTACGAGCAGTACTTC
TRBD2	TRBV29-1	TRBJ2-1	few	CSVPRTSSNNEQFF	TGCAGCGTTCCCAGGACTAGCAGTAACAATGAGCAGTTCTTC
-	TRBV28	TRBJ2-5	-	CASSPPVAGKETQYF	TGTGCCAGCAGTCCGCCCGTGGCAGGGAAAGAGACCCAGTACTTC
-	TRBV6-4	TRBJ2-1	many	CASSVSEHNEQFF	TGTGCCAGCAGTGTGAGCGAGCACAATGAGCAGTTCTTC
-	TRBV7-8	TRBJ1-1	many	CASTWSRLEDTEAFF	TGTGCCAGCACCTGGAGCCGTCTTGAGGACACTGAAGCTTTCTTT
TRBD2	TRBV27	TRBJ2-1	many	CASSLSTSGSLSYNEQFF	TGTGCCAGCAGTTTATCGACTAGCGGGAGTCTATCCTACAATGAGCAGTTCTTC
-	TRBV5-1	TRBJ2-7	-	CASSSGAGLSYEQYF	TGCGCCAGCTCAAGTGGGGCGGGCCTCTCCTACGAGCAGTACTTC
TRBD2	TRBV29-1	TRBJ2-3	few	CSGRESGEVTDTQYF	TGCAGCGGGCGGGAGAGCGGGGAGGTCACAGATACGCAGTATTTT
TRBD1	TRBV2	TRBJ2-5	many	CASSAGQGMEGGQETQYF	TGTGCCAGCAGTGCCGGACAGGGGATGGAAGGTGGCCAAGAGACCCAGTACTTC
-	TRBV3-1	TRBJ2-4	many	CASSPKTKNIQYF	TGTGCCAGCAGCCCAAAGACCAAAAACATTCAGTACTTC
TRBD2	TRBV28	TRBJ2-3	many	CASSSLAGGDNTQYF	TGTGCCAGCAGTTCCCTAGCGGGAGGTGATAATACGCAGTATTTT
-	TRBV2	TRBJ2-7	many	CASSAIVDEQYF	TGTGCCAGCAGTGCCATCGTCGACGAGCAGTACTTC